The present entry profiles one T cell receptor beta chain with its context. This sample is drawn from a study of blood T cell repertoires in COVID-19. Per the germline V gene, CDR1 is MGHDK and CDR2 is SYGVNS. The length of the CDR3 is 16 residues. Trimming shortened V by 2 bases and J by 9 bases, and 17 bases separated the two germline ends. Profiling relied on immunoSEQ multiplex PCR, and the TCRdb table lists in-frame clones only, not all of them. The sample lists fewer than 20,000 clones, about 85% occurring once. The chain has TRBV25-1 and TRBJ1-6; D is ambiguous. The sample taken for sequencing was peripheral blood. This TCR was sampled from a human donor in a cohort sampled during active COVID-19. Here the CDR3 reads CASSEKSERSTSPLHF. CDR3 nucleotides: TGTGCCAGCAGTGAAAAATCGGAAAGGAGCACTTCACCCCTCCACTTT.